This paragraph reports one TCR beta chain. Its antigen is not known. These data belong to a study of OX40 agonist ivuxolimab in advanced cancers. Study-wide context: Ivuxolimab, an antibody that agonizes OX40 (CD134), was administered to the patients.

Assay used: immunoSEQ multiplex PCR; TCRdb lists only in-frame clones, some missing. Of about 93,000 clones in the sample, 92% were seen once. Germline-derived CDR1 and CDR2 are GTSNPN and SVGIG (reference sequence). The CDR3 covers 14 residues. The V end was cut by 0 bases, the J end by 4 bases, with 9 bases between. Cycle 7 day 1, cycle 4 day 1, and baseline were the timepoints at which blood was sampled. Findings and limits, study-wide: Part of the nonresponder group also had normalized T-cell clonal expansion that was low. CD8+ T cells showed, on average, more clonal expansion than CD4+ cells.

This clonotype was obtained from an adult with an advanced solid tumor such as melanoma, head and neck, liver or kidney cancer. The chain links TRBV30 to TRBJ2-2, with D perhaps TRBD1 or TRBD2 (5 bases each). The source material was CD4+ or CD8+ T cells sorted from blood, sampled in a trial of the OX40 agonist ivuxolimab. CDR3 nucleotides: TGTGCCTGGAGTGTGGGACCTCCCACCGGGGAGCTGTTTTTT. Protein sequence: CAWSVGPPTGELFF. Full variable domain (missing parts from reference TRBV30 and TRBJ2-2): SQTIHQWPATLVQPVGSPLSLECTVEGTSNPNLYWYRQAAGRGLQLLFYSVGIGQISSEVPQNLSASRPQDRQFILSSKKLLLSDSGFYLCAWSVGPPTGELFFGEGSRLTVL.